Given below is one TCR beta chain in context. Its target is unknown. These data come from a study of OX40 agonist ivuxolimab in advanced cancers. Notes on the study in general: Clones of CD4+ and CD8+ blood T cells grew by week 6 at doses of 0.1 to 3.0 mg/kg.

TCRdb keeps only in-frame clones here, not all; method: immunoSEQ multiplex PCR. Among 80,000 or so clones listed, less than 95% were seen once. CDR3 size: 16 residues. Between the trimmed V and J ends, which lost 5 bases and 4 bases, there was a span of 18 bases. Looked up from germline, CDR1 is MGHDK and CDR2 is SYGVNS. J is TRBJ2-1 and V is TRBV25-1; D call uncertain. The sequence was collected from an adult with an advanced solid tumor such as melanoma, head and neck, liver or kidney cancer. The sequenced sample was CD4+ or CD8+ T cells sorted from blood, obtained in a trial of the OX40 agonist ivuxolimab. CDR3 in DNA: TGTGCCAGCAGTAAAAAATTGGACGGAAATTACAATGAGCAGTTCTTC. Amino acids: CASSKKLDGNYNEQFF.